This T cell receptor beta chain stems from a study of T cells in tuberculosis. Looking at the study overall: The T cells targeted glucose monomycolate, a mycobacterial lipid, via CD1B. IGRA-negative adolescents, IGRA-positive adolescents with latent tuberculosis and adults with active tuberculosis formed this South African cohort.

The data were produced by immunoSEQ multiplex PCR, yet TCRdb's version contains in-frame clones alone and is incomplete. The repertoire holds tens of thousands of clones, with 70% to 90% as singletons. This CDR3 has 17 residues. The time point here: new active TB diagnosis, blood taken before or within 7 days of starting treatment. Each donor contributed 95,000 or so T cells on average, unsorted. The chain couples TRBV21-1 to TRBJ2-7; the D call TRBD1 from the table was never checked on the DNA. TRBV21-1 is a recognized pseudogene. This TCR was recovered from an adult with tuberculosis. The source was PBMCs, collected at tuberculosis diagnosis. CDR3 region: CASSKGPSRDTPYEQYF. CDR3 nucleotides: TGTGCCAGCAGCAAGGGCCCTTCTCGGGACACCCCCTACGAGCAGTACTTC.